This T cell receptor beta chain stems from a study of cytomegalovirus exposure and HLA in healthy donors. Study-wide results and limits: Most of the TCR beta V segments (in an earlier analysis) were productive either about 87% or about 30% of the time. Investigators reported 150 to 200 TCR beta chains as tied to cytomegalovirus. The study had only CMV serostatus as immune exposure information.

A remark on this clone: Its antigen is unidentified.

Primers for the PCR totalled 60 Vbeta and 13 Jbeta. Only in-frame clones appear in the TCRdb table, and some are missing; sequencing was by immunoSEQ multiplex PCR. The sample yields roughly 220,000 clones, 65% to 85% seen once. V was trimmed by 4 bases and J by 2 bases, leaving 22 bases between them. The CDR3 is 17 residues long. Germline loops: CDR1 SGHRS, CDR2 YFSETQ. The TCR comes from a man under 40 in good health and CMV-seronegative. What was sequenced was PBMCs. V and J are TRBV5-1 and TRBJ2-7, with a possible D match to TRBD2 (5 bases). The CDR3 here is CASSTPGPSLGAYEQYF. The DNA of the CDR3 is TGCGCCAGCAGCACGCCGGGCCCTAGCCTGGGAGCCTACGAGCAGTACTTC.